This entry concerns a single TCR beta chain. What it binds is unknown. This CDR3 has 15 residues. Germline CDR1 reads SGHTA; CDR2 reads FQGNSA. V dropped 2 bases and J dropped 1; count of bases not matched to a gene: 3. The data were obtained in a study of read filtering for tumor transcriptome and immune sequencing. Across the whole study: Patients were around 17 male and 11 to 15 female, mean age approximately 60 years, range 47 to 80.

Regarding the study as a whole: RNA-seq captured clonotypes less deeply and reliably than IR-seq.

This library used around 0.4 ug RNA and molecular barcoded adaptors spanning alpha/delta and beta/gamma chains. TCRdb fed the reads into MiXCR, producing one record per CDR3 protein. The table shows 40,000 or so distinct CDR3 sequences, with 13% to 15% occurring only once. At the time of active disease, bone marrow was collected from every patient. J is TRBJ1-2 and V is TRBV7-2, with 8 bases lining up with TRBD1. Specimen: a population of CD138-negative cells sorted from bone marrow. The receptor was isolated from a donor at least 40 years old with multiple myeloma. CDR3 sequence (DNA): TGTGCCAGCAGCTTAAACAGGGGGTATAACTATGGCTACACCTTC. Encoded protein: CASSLNRGYNYGYTF.